The 27 T cell receptor beta chains in this list originate from one sample, sequenced in a study of T cell repertoires in cytomegalovirus infection. TCRdb processed the reads anew with MiXCR; each CDR3 protein has one entry. Counted here are about 900,000 distinct CDR3 sequences, roughly 30% occurring once; the ten biggest clones make up more than 12%. Antigens of these TCRs are unknown. The sample in question was cultured CD8+ T cells from PBMCs, obtained from culture after CMV antigen stimulation. These receptors all come from a human donor in good health (CMV status not recorded). Some clones in this sample may be carry-over from other donors' samples.

In its sample, this clonotype was seen a few times. The chain carries TRBV12-5 and TRBJ2-5; 7 nucleotides agree with TRBD1. After removal of 6 bases from V and 1 base from J, the junction contained 8 bases not matched to a gene. The germline V gene has CDR1 LGHNT and CDR2 FRNRAP. This CDR3 comprises 15 residues. The CDR3 reads CASGSRGQTQETQYF. The CDR3 DNA sequence: TGTGCTAGTGGATCCAGGGGACAGACCCAAGAGACCCAGTACTTC.

This clonotype was found many times. This chain links TRBV7-2 with TRBJ1-5, with TRBD1 as a possible D gene (6 bases). V was clipped by 2 bases and J by 6 bases, with 17 bases between them. Looked up from germline, CDR1 is SGHTA and CDR2 is FQGNSA. This CDR3 has 16 amino acids. The CDR3: CASSLRGAGETQPQHF. CDR3 nucleotide sequence: TGTGCCAGCAGCTTAAGGGGGGCAGGGGAGACTCAGCCCCAGCATTTT.

This clonotype came up a few times. The chain couples TRBV2 to TRBJ1-2; D is perhaps TRBD1 (5 bases). The germline gives CDR1 SNHLY, CDR2 FYNNEI. Deletions cut 6 bases from V and 5 bases from J, with 7 bases between. This CDR3 contains 11 residues. DNA of the CDR3: TGTGCCAGCAGGACAGAGTATGGCTACACCTTC. Translating gives CASRTEYGYTF.

CDR3 amino acids: CASGSSGGYNEQFF. Written as DNA, the CDR3 is TGTGCCAGCGGATCTAGCGGGGGCTACAATGAGCAGTTCTTC. The rearrangement links TRBV27 to TRBJ2-1; the match to TRBD2 covers 10 bases. After removal of 8 bases from V and 3 bases from J, the junction contained 4 bases not matched to a gene. Germline-derived CDR1 and CDR2 are MNHEY and SMNVEV (reference sequence). The CDR3 is made up of 14 amino acids.

This clonotype was picked up a small number of times. The chain is built from TRBV7-8 and TRBJ1-3; D remains unclear. The CDR3 is 14 amino acids. Germline V gives CDR1 SGHVS, CDR2 FQNEAQ. The V gene lost 5 bases and the J gene lost 4 bases, with 12 bases spanning the gap. The DNA for the CDR3 is TGTGCCAGCAGCACTAGGGTAATCGGAAACACCATATATTTT. Protein: CASSTRVIGNTIYF. Filled out from reference TRBV7-8 and TRBJ1-3, the complete variable domain reads GAGVSQSPRYKVAKRGQDVALRCDPISGHVSLFWYQQALGQGPEFLTYFQNEAQLDKSGLPSDRFFAERPEGSVSTLKIQRTQQEDSAVYLCASSTRVIGNTIYFGEGSWLTVV.

The CDR3 nucleotides are TGTGCCAGCTTAGCAGGTACCACTGAAGCTTTCTTT. Protein sequence: CASLAGTTEAFF. J is TRBJ1-1 and V is TRBV6-2 or TRBV6-3; D is uncertain. Trimming took off 8 bases at V and 4 bases at J, with 11 bases between the two ends. There are 12 residues in the CDR3. Germline V gene data show CDR1 as MNHEY and CDR2 as SVGEGT.

In the case of this clonotype: A much more abundant neighbour one base away suggests this may be a read error. The chain couples TRBV7-2 to TRBJ2-5; a possible D gene is TRBD2 (6 bases). Germline V gene sequence: CDR1 SGHTA, CDR2 FQGNSA. The CDR3 is 16 residues long. V lost 1 base and J 5 bases, leaving 17 bases between the germline ends. The CDR3 reads CASSLVGSGTHETQYF. Written as DNA, the CDR3 is TGTGCCAGCAGCTTAGTCGGTAGCGGAACCCACGAGACCCAGTACTTC.

This clonotype was seen only a few times. J is TRBJ1-6 and V is TRBV4-1; D is ambiguous. The CDR3 length is 18 residues. Deletions cut 1 base from V and 0 bases from J, with 13 bases between. The germline V gene encodes CDR1 MGHRA and CDR2 YSYEKL. The DNA for the CDR3 is TGCGCCAGCAGCCAAGCCCAGATAACAAGCTCCTATAATTCACCCCTCCACTTT. Its protein product is CASSQAQITSSYNSPLHF.

V and J are TRBV7-6 and TRBJ1-2, with 10 bases identical to TRBD1. The CDR3 spans 17 residues. V was clipped by 5 bases and J by 4 bases; unmatched bases: 13. CDR1 and CDR2 from the germline V gene are SGHVS and FNYEAQ. The CDR3 loop reads CASSPTGGAGWPYGYTF. CDR3 nucleotide sequence: TGTGCCAGCAGCCCGACAGGGGGCGCGGGCTGGCCCTATGGCTACACCTTC.

The chain is built from TRBV20-1 and TRBJ1-1; TRBD1 aligns across 10 bases. Germline CDR1 DFQATT, CDR2 SNEGSKA (reference sequence). The CDR3 length is 15 residues. J gave up 1 base and V 2 bases, and 4 bases lay outside the gene matches. This CDR3 is CSARNGDRGNTEAFF. The CDR3 DNA sequence: TGCAGTGCTAGAAACGGGGACAGGGGGAACACTGAAGCTTTCTTT.

V is TRBV20-1 and J is TRBJ2-5; tentative D call: TRBD2 (5 bases). Trimming stripped 0 bases from V and 5 bases from J, with 16 bases between. CDR1 is DFQATT, CDR2 SNEGSKA, per germline (reference sequence). The length of the CDR3 is 15 residues. CDR3 nucleotide sequence: TGCAGTGCTAGAGATCGGGGTTCACTTTTGGAGACCCAGTACTTC. As protein: CSARDRGSLLETQYF.

This chain connects TRBV4-1 to TRBJ1-4; 8 positions agree with TRBD1. Germline CDR1 and CDR2: MGHRA and YSYEKL. The CDR3 has 15 amino acids. Losses at the gene ends were 3 bases for V and 5 bases for J; bases not matched to a gene: 5. Here the CDR3 DNA reads TGCGCCAGCAGCCACTGGACAGGGACGAATGAAAAACTGTTTTTT. Residues: CASSHWTGTNEKLFF.

The chain joins TRBV29-1 to TRBJ1-2; D gene unclear. CDR1 is SQVTM and CDR2 is ANQGSEA in the germline V gene. This CDR3 contains 11 residues. Trimming took off 7 bases at V and 5 bases at J, with 11 bases between the two ends. The CDR3 reads CSAPGFYGYTF. The CDR3 bases are TGCAGCGCCCCGGGTTTTTATGGCTACACCTTC. Drawing the rest from reference TRBV29-1 and TRBJ1-2, the complete variable domain is SAVISQKPSRDICQRGTSLTIQCQVDSQVTMMFWYRQQPGQSLTLIATANQGSEATYESGFVIDKFPISRPNLTFSTLTVSNMSPEDSSIYLCSAPGFYGYTFGSGTRLTVV.

On this clonotype: A much larger clone sits a single nucleotide away, making a read error possible. This chain connects TRBV7-3 to TRBJ2-1; D is unresolved. Germline lookup yields CDR1 SGHTA and CDR2 FQGTGA. This CDR3 region has 15 residues. V lost 2 bases and J lost 0, with 8 bases in between. CDR3 in DNA: TGTGCCAGCAGCTTATGGCTGGACTCCTACAATGAGCAGTTCTTC. Protein product: CASSLWLDSYNEQFF.

The chain uses TRBV27 and TRBJ1-2; D is unclear. The CDR3 contains 14 residues. Germline-derived CDR1 and CDR2 are MNHEY and SMNVEV (reference sequence). Trimming removed 5 bases from V and 4 bases from J, with 14 bases in between. The CDR3 DNA sequence: TGTGCCAGCAGTCCCTCTCGAAACGTCTATGGCTACACCTTC. Translated, it gives CASSPSRNVYGYTF.

V is TRBV27 and J is TRBJ1-2; 11 bases are a match to TRBD1. With V trimmed by 0 bases and J by 5 bases, 5 bases remained unmatched. The CDR3 totals 16 residues. Germline CDR1 and CDR2: MNHEY and SMNVEV (reference sequence). CDR3 region: CASSLSGTGGWYGYTF. The CDR3 DNA reads as TGTGCCAGCAGTTTATCGGGGACAGGGGGTTGGTATGGCTACACCTTC.

This clonotype was seen at least ten times. The chain uses TRBV12-5 and TRBJ2-7; 10 bases are shared with TRBD1. V lost 7 bases, J lost 6 bases, and 12 bases stayed unmatched. The CDR3 covers 15 residues. Germline-derived CDR1 and CDR2 are LGHNT and FRNRAP. CDR3 residues: CASVRRDRGSGEQYV. The CDR3 DNA sequence: TGTGCTAGTGTTAGACGGGACAGGGGATCGGGCGAGCAGTACGTC.

This clonotype has only a few counts. The genes are TRBV7-6 and TRBJ2-1, with TRBD2 matching 11 bases. The V and J ends lost 0 bases and 3 bases, in that order; junction bases with no gene match: 4. CDR3 size: 17 residues. The germline CDR1 and CDR2 sequences are SGHVS and FNYEAQ. The CDR3 DNA follows: TGTGCCAGCAGCTTAGCGCTACTAGCGGGGGTCTACAATGAGCAGTTCTTC. As protein: CASSLALLAGVYNEQFF. The full variable domain, with the rest looked up from reference TRBV7-6 and TRBJ2-1, is GAGVSQSPRYKVTKRGQDVALRCDPISGHVSLYWYRQALGQGPEFLTYFNYEAQQDKSGLPNDRFSAERPEGSISTLTIQRTEQRDSAMYRCASSLALLAGVYNEQFFGPGTRLTVL.

As DNA, the CDR3 is TGTGCCAGCAGCCCCAGGACAGGGTGGGATGGCTACACCTTC. As protein: CASSPRTGWDGYTF. This chain connects TRBV7-6 to TRBJ1-2; 8 nucleotides align to TRBD1. The CDR3 runs 14 residues. V was clipped by 5 bases and J by 6 bases; unmatched bases: 8. Germline CDR1 reads SGHVS; CDR2 reads FNYEAQ.

This clonotype was found a few times. The chain combines TRBV6-5 with TRBJ2-2; 8 bases align to TRBD1. The CDR3 runs 15 residues. The J segment lost 6 bases and the V segment lost 6 bases, leaving 9 bases of the junction unmatched. Germline CDR1 and CDR2: MNHEY and SVGAGI. The CDR3: CASSPGQGWAGELFF. CDR3 in DNA: TGTGCCAGCAGCCCCGGACAGGGTTGGGCCGGGGAGCTGTTTTTT.

V usage is TRBV25-1 and J usage is TRBJ2-5, with TRBD1 matching 7 bases. This CDR3 contains 15 residues. CDR1 and CDR2 from the germline V gene are MGHDK and SYGVNS. The junction had 7 bases not matched to a gene; V was cut back by 2 bases and J by 4 bases. The CDR3 DNA sequence: TGTGCCAGCAGTGAAGACGACAGGGCCCGAGAGACCCAGTACTTC. This encodes CASSEDDRARETQYF.

This clonotype was seen a handful of times. V is TRBV7-9 and J is TRBJ2-5, with unresolved D. The CDR3 totals 15 residues. CDR1 is SEHNR, CDR2 FQNEAQ, per germline (reference sequence). With 1 base removed from V and 3 bases from J, the gap between germline ends came to 12 bases. The CDR3 DNA is TGTGCCAGCAGCTTAGTTCTAGGGCCGGAAGAGACCCAGTACTTC. It translates to CASSLVLGPEETQYF.

J is TRBJ2-7 and V is TRBV6-6, with 12 nucleotides matching TRBD1. This CDR3 contains 14 residues. V dropped 5 bases and J dropped 6; count of bases not matched to a gene: 5. Germline V gene data show CDR1 as MNHNY and CDR2 as SVGAGI (reference sequence). Here the CDR3 DNA reads TGTGCCAGCAGTGGCCGGGACAGGGGGCCCGAGCAGTACGTC. It codes for CASSGRDRGPEQYV.

The chain combines TRBV4-3 with TRBJ2-5, with TRBD2 matching 7 bases. Germline V gives CDR1 LGHNA, CDR2 YSLEER. J lost 5 bases, V lost 3 bases, and 9 bases had no gene match. The CDR3 totals 15 residues. The CDR3 nucleotides read TGCGCCAGCAGCCACCGGGAGGACCCTAAGGAGACCCAGTACTTC. It is translated as CASSHREDPKETQYF.

The chain's CDR3 is CASSATGNTGELFF. The CDR3 coding sequence is TGTGCCAGCAGCGCTACAGGGAACACCGGGGAGCTGTTTTTT. This chain links TRBV5-4 with TRBJ2-2; tentatively, D is TRBD1 (5 bases). The CDR3 spans 14 residues. The germline V and J ends were trimmed by 4 bases and 1 base, with 8 bases remaining between them. CDR1 and CDR2 (germline): SGHNT, YYREEE (reference sequence).

The chain joins TRBV9 to TRBJ2-5; 12 bases match TRBD2. V shed 3 bases, J shed 5 bases, and the junction held 8 bases outside the gene matches. The CDR3 runs 16 residues. In germline, CDR1 is SGDLS, CDR2 YYNGEE. The CDR3 DNA is TGTGCCAGCAGCGGACCTAGCGGGGGGGGTTACGAGACCCAGTACTTC. This translates into CASSGPSGGGYETQYF. The full variable domain, rest sourced from reference TRBV9 and TRBJ2-5, is DSGVTQTPKHLITATGQRVTLRCSPRSGDLSVYWYQQSLDQGLQFLIQYYNGEERAKGNILERFSAQQFPDLHSELNLSSLELGDSALYFCASSGPSGGGYETQYFGPGTRLLVL.

A few counts support this clonotype. The chain employs TRBV5-6 and TRBJ1-3; D is undetermined. Per germline, CDR1 SGHDT and CDR2 YYEEEE. The ends were cut back, 1 base at V and 0 bases at J, with 20 bases in the middle. CDR3 length: 19 amino acids. The CDR3 sequence is CASSLWLVYEDYSGNTIYF. The CDR3 nucleotides are TGTGCCAGCAGCTTGTGGTTGGTTTACGAAGATTACTCTGGAAACACCATATATTTT.